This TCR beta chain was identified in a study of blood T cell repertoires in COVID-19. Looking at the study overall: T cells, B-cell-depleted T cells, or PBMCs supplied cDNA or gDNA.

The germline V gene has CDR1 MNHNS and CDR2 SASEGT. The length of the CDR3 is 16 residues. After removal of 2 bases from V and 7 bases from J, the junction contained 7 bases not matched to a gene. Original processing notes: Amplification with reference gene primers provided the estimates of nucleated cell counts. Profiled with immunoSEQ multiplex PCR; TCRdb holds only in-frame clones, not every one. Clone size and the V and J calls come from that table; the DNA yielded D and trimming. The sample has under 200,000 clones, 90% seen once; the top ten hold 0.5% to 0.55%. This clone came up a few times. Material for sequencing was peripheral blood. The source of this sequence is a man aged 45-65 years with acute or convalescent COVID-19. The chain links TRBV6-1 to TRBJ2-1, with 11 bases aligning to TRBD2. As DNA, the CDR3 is TGTGCCAGCAGTGAATGGCTAGCGGGAGGTGGAAATGAGCAGTTCTTC. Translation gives CASSEWLAGGGNEQFF.